This TCR beta chain was found in a study of response to subunit inactivated influenza vaccine. Looked up from germline, CDR1 is SGHAT and CDR2 is FQNNGV. The CDR3 is 15 amino acids. V was pared by 2 bases and J by 4 bases, with 14 bases between. From the RT-PCR reads, TCRdb called clonotypes with MiXCR, one entry per CDR3 protein. The sample records 600,000 to 850,000 distinct CDR3 sequences, 14% being singletons. This receptor was taken from a man over 45 who received an inactivated influenza vaccine. Specimen: PBMCs from blood, collected around two weeks before vaccination. The chain combines TRBV11-2 with TRBJ2-5, with no clear D. The CDR3 region is CASSLLGAGGETQYF. The DNA of the CDR3 is TGTGCCAGCAGCTTATTAGGAGCCGGCGGAGAGACCCAGTACTTC. The complete variable domain, with remaining parts taken from reference TRBV11-2 and TRBJ2-5, reads EAGVAQSPRYKIIEKRQSVAFWCNPISGHATLYWYQQILGQGPKLLIQFQNNGVVDDSQLPKDRFSAERLKGVDSTLKIQPAKLEDSAVYLCASSLLGAGGETQYFGPGTRLLVL.